The T cell receptor (beta chain) under discussion was sequenced for a study of blood T cell repertoires in COVID-19. Sequenced by immunoSEQ multiplex PCR; TCRdb stores in-frame clones only, minus some. The repertoire holds approximately 260,000 clones, with 80% to 95% as singletons. CDR1 LNHDA and CDR2 SQIVND come from the germline V gene (reference sequence). V lost 3 bases, J lost 4 bases, and 6 bases stayed unmatched. This CDR3 has 15 amino acids. Living in under 30 US areas, the participants were between 18 and 89 years of age. Recovery meant two consecutive negative NP/OP PCR tests, professional clearance, or resolved symptoms.

This chain connects TRBV19 to TRBJ1-5; 7 bases agree with TRBD1. The specimen was PBMCs or T cells enriched from blood (not recorded which). The receptor comes from a young woman who had recovered from COVID-19. The CDR3 DNA follows: TGTGCCAGTAGTATGGGACAGAGTAAAAATCAGCCCCAGCATTTT. This codes for CASSMGQSKNQPQHF.